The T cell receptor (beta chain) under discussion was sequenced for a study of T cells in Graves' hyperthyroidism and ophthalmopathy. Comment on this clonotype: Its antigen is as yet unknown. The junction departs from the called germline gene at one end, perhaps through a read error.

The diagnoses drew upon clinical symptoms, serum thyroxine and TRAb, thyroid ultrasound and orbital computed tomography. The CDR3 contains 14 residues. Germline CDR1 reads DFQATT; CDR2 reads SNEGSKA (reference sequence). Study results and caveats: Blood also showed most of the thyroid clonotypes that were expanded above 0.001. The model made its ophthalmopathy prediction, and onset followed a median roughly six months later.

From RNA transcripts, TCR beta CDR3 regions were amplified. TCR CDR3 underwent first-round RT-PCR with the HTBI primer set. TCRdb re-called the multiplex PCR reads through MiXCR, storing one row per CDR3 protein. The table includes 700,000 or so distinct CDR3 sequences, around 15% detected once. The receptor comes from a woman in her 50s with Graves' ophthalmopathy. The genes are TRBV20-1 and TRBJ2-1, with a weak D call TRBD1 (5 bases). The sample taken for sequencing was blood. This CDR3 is CSARDQGGINGQFF. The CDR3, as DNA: TGCAGTGCTAGAGACCAGGGTGGTATCAATGGGCAGTTCTTC.